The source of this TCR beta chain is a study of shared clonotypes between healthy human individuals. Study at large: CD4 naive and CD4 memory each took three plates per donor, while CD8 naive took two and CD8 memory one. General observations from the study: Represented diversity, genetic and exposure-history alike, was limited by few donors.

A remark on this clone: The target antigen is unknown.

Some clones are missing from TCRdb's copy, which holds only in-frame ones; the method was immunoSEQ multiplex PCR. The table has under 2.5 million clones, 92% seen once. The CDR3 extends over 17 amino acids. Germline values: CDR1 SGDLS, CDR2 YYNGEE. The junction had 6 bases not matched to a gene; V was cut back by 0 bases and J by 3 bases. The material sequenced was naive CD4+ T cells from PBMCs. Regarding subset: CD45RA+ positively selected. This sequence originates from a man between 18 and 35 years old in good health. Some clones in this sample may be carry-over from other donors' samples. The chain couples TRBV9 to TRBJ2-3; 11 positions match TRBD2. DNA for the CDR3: TGTGCCAGCAGCGTAGTGGATAGCGGGAGGGCTACAGATACGCAGTATTTT. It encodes CASSVVDSGRATDTQYF.